The 2 T cell receptor beta chains below were found in one sample sequenced in a study of cytomegalovirus exposure and HLA in healthy donors. The primer mix had 60 Vbeta and 13 Jbeta primers. This table comes from immunoSEQ multiplex PCR, and its TCRdb copy is limited to in-frame clones, with some not included. The sample records around 120,000 clones, around 86% being singletons. The sequenced sample consisted of PBMCs. These receptors came from a man younger than 35 in good health and CMV-seronegative.

This chain's CDR3 is CASSLEGGKETQYF. DNA for the CDR3: TGTGCCAGCAGCCTCGAGGGCGGTAAAGAGACCCAGTACTTC. The chain combines TRBV7-2 with TRBJ2-5; possibly TRBD2 for D (5 bases). Germline assignment: CDR1 SGHTA and CDR2 FQGNSA. Trimming took 5 bases from V and 3 from J, leaving 13 bases between them. This CDR3 comprises 14 residues.

The chain links TRBV25-1 to TRBJ2-3; TRBD2 agrees at 9 bases. This CDR3 is built from 15 residues. The ends lost 5 bases at V and 3 bases at J; junction bases unmatched: 6. Germline lookup yields CDR1 MGHDK and CDR2 SYGVNS. The CDR3 here is CASSRSSGVTDTQYF. The CDR3 DNA is TGTGCCAGCAGTAGGTCTAGCGGGGTAACAGATACGCAGTATTTT. Supplemented by reference TRBV25-1 and TRBJ2-3, the full variable domain reads EADIYQTPRYLVIGTGKKITLECSQTMGHDKMYWYQQDPGMELHLIHYSYGVNSTEKGDLSSESTVSRIRTEHFPLTLESARPSHTSQYLCASSRSSGVTDTQYFGPGTRLTVL.